The 30 T cell receptor beta chains given below trace back to one sample, sequenced in a study of T cell changes during pregnancy in multiple sclerosis. Libraries were prepared by immunoSEQ multiplex PCR; TCRdb keeps only in-frame clonotypes and omits some of them. The data contain tens of thousands of clones, roughly 94% of them singletons. The input for sequencing was peripheral blood, taken in the third trimester of pregnancy. Every receptor here comes from a female donor with multiple sclerosis, enrolled in a pregnancy study.

The rearrangement uses TRBV2 and TRBJ1-4, with a possible D match to TRBD1 (6 bases). CDR1 and CDR2 from the germline V gene are SNHLY and FYNNEI. The CDR3 length is 14 residues. V was clipped by 5 bases and J by 5 bases, with 12 bases between them. The CDR3 protein is CASSPDRRNEKLFF. CDR3 DNA: TGTGCCAGCAGTCCTGACAGGAGGAATGAAAAACTGTTTTTT.

The chain uses TRBV25-1 and TRBJ1-3; a weak D match, TRBD1 (5 bases). This CDR3 has 14 residues. Trimming left V 7 bases short and J 4 bases short, with 14 bases between. Germline-derived CDR1 and CDR2 are MGHDK and SYGVNS. The CDR3 reads CASNPGRGGNTIYF. DNA of the CDR3: TGTGCCAGCAATCCAGGGCGGGGAGGAAACACCATATATTTT.

The CDR3 is CASSLAPGQRKETQYF. The CDR3 DNA follows: TGCGCCAGCAGCTTGGCCCCGGGACAGAGAAAAGAGACCCAGTACTTC. The V gene is TRBV5-1, the J gene TRBJ2-5, with 7 bases fitting TRBD1. V gave up 0 bases and J gave up 3 bases; unmatched junction bases: 8. In germline, CDR1 is SGHRS, CDR2 YFSETQ. The CDR3 has 16 amino acids.

The chain has TRBV5-1 and TRBJ2-1; 8 bases agree with TRBD2. The CDR3 contains 14 residues. Losses at the gene ends were 8 bases for V and 9 bases for J; bases not matched to a gene: 13. Looked up from germline, CDR1 is SGHRS and CDR2 is YFSETQ. The CDR3 region is CASSLAGGRGEQFF. CDR3 sequence (DNA): TGCGCCAGTAGCCTGGCGGGAGGACGGGGTGAGCAGTTCTTC.

V and J are TRBV28 and TRBJ1-2; TRBD1 might be the D (6 bases). CDR3 size: 18 residues. Between the trimmed V and J ends, which lost 7 bases and 8 bases, there was a span of 32 bases. Looked up from germline, CDR1 is MDHEN and CDR2 is SYDVKM. CDR3 protein: CASNTARDKGYFGLGYTF. CDR3 sequence (DNA): TGTGCCAGCAATACAGCCCGGGACAAGGGTTATTTCGGGTTGGGCTACACCTTC.

The chain uses TRBV6-1 and TRBJ1-5, with 7 bases matching TRBD1. CDR1 is MNHNS, CDR2 SASEGT, per germline. The V gene end was trimmed by 6 bases and the J gene end by 8 bases; junction bases not matched to a gene: 10. The CDR3 sequence is 14 residues long. The CDR3 nucleotides read TGTGCCAGCAGGCCCAGGGACAGACCCGAGCCCCAGCATTTT. It codes for CASRPRDRPEPQHF.

CDR3 residues: CASSPYRNRENTEAFF. The CDR3, as DNA: TGTGCCAGCAGCCCTTATCGTAATCGGGAGAACACTGAAGCTTTCTTT. This chain joins TRBV11-2 and TRBJ1-1; D call uncertain. The CDR3 has 16 amino acids. The germline V gene encodes CDR1 SGHAT and CDR2 FQNNGV. Deletions cut 5 bases from V and 1 base from J, with 17 bases between.

This clone was seen ten or more times. The rearrangement joins TRBV4-3 to TRBJ2-5; 9 nucleotides agree with TRBD1. CDR1 LGHNA and CDR2 YSLEER come from the germline V gene. J lost 4 bases, V lost 0 bases, and 6 bases had no gene match. This CDR3 is 16 amino acids long. The CDR3 is CASSQEVPGQGETQYF. CDR3 sequence (DNA): TGCGCCAGCAGCCAAGAAGTCCCGGGACAGGGAGAGACCCAGTACTTC.

The rearrangement uses TRBV7-9 and TRBJ2-1; 10 bases agree with TRBD2. The V segment lost 4 bases and the J segment 8 bases; nucleotides outside the gene matches: 8. The V gene's germline CDR1 is SEHNR and CDR2 FQNEAQ (reference sequence). CDR3 length: 15 amino acids. This CDR3 reads CASSSPGLAIDEQFF. DNA of the CDR3: TGTGCCAGCAGCTCTCCGGGACTAGCGATCGATGAGCAGTTCTTC.

In regard to this clone: At one of its ends the junction is not consistent with the germline gene, which may arise from a read error. The chain combines TRBV5-6 with TRBJ1-1, with D tentatively TRBD1 (5 bases). This CDR3 spans 11 amino acids. Germline V gene data show CDR1 as SGHDT and CDR2 as YYEEEE. CDR3 in amino acids: CASSLLQEVIF. Written as DNA, the CDR3 is TGTGCCAGCAGCTTATTACAGGAAGTTATCTTT.

This chain connects TRBV6-1 to TRBJ1-5; the D is unclear. Trimming took off 4 bases at V and 7 bases at J, with 20 bases between the two ends. Germline loops: CDR1 MNHNS, CDR2 SASEGT. This CDR3 spans 16 amino acids. The CDR3 spells CASSGLEGIYGQPQHF. As DNA, the CDR3 is TGTGCCAGCAGTGGTCTGGAGGGAATATACGGACAGCCCCAGCATTTT.

This clone was recorded a few times. This sequence joins TRBV7-2 and TRBJ1-1; possible D gene TRBD1, 5 bases. CDR3 length equals 13 residues. Trimming shortened V by 4 bases and J by 10 bases, and 16 bases separated the two germline ends. Germline-derived CDR1 and CDR2 are SGHTA and FQGNSA. In DNA, the CDR3 is TGTGCCAGCAGCTCCATTCAATCGGGGGGAGCTTTCTTT. Protein product: CASSSIQSGGAFF.

V usage is TRBV9 and J usage is TRBJ2-2, with 10 bases that match TRBD2. CDR3 length: 15 residues. Trimming cost V 4 bases and J 6 bases; bases outside gene matches: 6. CDR1 and CDR2 (germline): SGDLS, YYNGEE. The CDR3 is CASSTLAGASGELFF. CDR3 bases: TGTGCCAGCAGCACCCTAGCGGGAGCATCCGGGGAGCTGTTTTTT. The full variable domain, completed using reference TRBV9 and TRBJ2-2, is DSGVTQTPKHLITATGQRVTLRCSPRSGDLSVYWYQQSLDQGLQFLIQYYNGEERAKGNILERFSAQQFPDLHSELNLSSLELGDSALYFCASSTLAGASGELFFGEGSRLTVL.

J is TRBJ2-3 and V is TRBV29-1, with D perhaps matching TRBD2 (5 bases). Deletions cut 3 bases from V and 2 bases from J, with 9 bases between. Germline CDR1 is SQVTM and CDR2 is ANQGSEA. This CDR3 region has 13 residues. CDR3 residues: CSVDLGNTDTQYF. The CDR3 region has the DNA TGCAGCGTTGATCTCGGGAACACAGATACGCAGTATTTT.

The J gene is TRBJ2-2, the V gene TRBV4-1; D remains ambiguous. V lost 4 bases, J lost 1 base, and 7 bases lay in between. The CDR3 is 14 amino acids. Germline V gene lookup returns CDR1 MGHRA and CDR2 YSYEKL. This CDR3 is CASSPLENTGELFF. The CDR3 region has the DNA TGCGCCAGCAGCCCACTCGAGAACACCGGGGAGCTGTTTTTT.

The chain has TRBV28 and TRBJ2-7; maybe TRBD2 (5 bases). The CDR3 spans 14 residues. V lost 6 bases, J lost 0 bases, and 12 bases lay in between. Germline CDR1 MDHEN, CDR2 SYDVKM. The CDR3 loop is CASSFPRDSYEQYF. The CDR3 DNA reads as TGTGCCAGCAGCTTTCCCCGGGACTCCTACGAGCAGTACTTC.

V is TRBV19 and J is TRBJ2-7; 13 bases map to TRBD2. The V and J ends lost 5 bases and 4 bases, in that order; junction bases with no gene match: 5. This CDR3 is 15 amino acids long. Germline V lookup: CDR1 LNHDA, CDR2 SQIVND (reference sequence). CDR3 amino acids: CASSSGTSGKYEQYF. The CDR3 DNA reads TGTGCCAGTAGTTCGGGGACTAGCGGGAAATACGAGCAGTACTTC.

This sequence joins TRBV4-2 and TRBJ2-7; 8 bases match TRBD1. After removal of 4 bases from V and 3 bases from J, the junction contained 11 bases not matched to a gene. Germline CDR1 is LGHNA and CDR2 is YNFKEQ. There are 16 residues in the CDR3. The CDR3: CASSRPQGEDFYEQYF. The CDR3 DNA reads TGTGCCAGCAGCCGACCACAGGGGGAAGACTTCTACGAGCAGTACTTC.

The chain links TRBV7-7 to TRBJ1-1; D perhaps matches TRBD1 (6 bases). Trimming removed 6 bases from V and 8 bases from J, with 10 bases in between. The CDR3 loop spans 11 amino acids. Looked up from germline, CDR1 is SSHAT and CDR2 is FNYEAQ (reference sequence). This CDR3 is CASSCDREAFF. The CDR3 coding sequence is TGTGCCAGCAGTTGCGACAGGGAAGCTTTCTTT.

This sequence joins TRBV19 and TRBJ2-5, with 9 bases that match TRBD1. CDR1 is LNHDA, CDR2 SQIVND, per germline (reference sequence). Unmatched junction bases numbered 4, after V lost 7 bases and J lost 4 bases. The CDR3 runs 13 residues. The CDR3 here is CASTPGQGETQYF. CDR3 nucleotides: TGTGCCAGTACCCCGGGACAGGGAGAGACCCAGTACTTC.

This clone is a singleton in its sample. This chain joins TRBV27 and TRBJ2-1; the D gene is possibly TRBD1 (6 bases). Germline V gene data show CDR1 as MNHEY and CDR2 as SMNVEV (reference sequence). The V and J ends lost 6 bases and 2 bases respectively, with 20 bases between them. CDR3 size: 17 residues. CDR3: CASSTPTRGHTYNEQFF. The DNA of the CDR3 is TGTGCCAGCAGCACACCCACCAGGGGTCACACCTACAATGAGCAGTTCTTC.

The V and J genes are TRBV27 and TRBJ2-7, with 8 bases aligning to TRBD1. Unmatched junction bases numbered 2, after V lost 3 bases and J lost 4 bases. CDR1 is MNHEY and CDR2 is SMNVEV in the germline V gene (reference sequence). The CDR3 has 13 residues. The CDR3 DNA follows: TGTGCCAGCAGTTTGGGACAGGAATACGAGCAGTACTTC. Translation: CASSLGQEYEQYF.

The chain employs TRBV7-8 and TRBJ2-3, with TRBD1 as a possible D gene (6 bases). V was pared by 5 bases and J by 3 bases, with 18 bases between. The CDR3 sequence is 16 residues long. Germline V CDR1 and CDR2: SGHVS, FQNEAQ. CDR3: CASSPLPGQITDTQYF. DNA for the CDR3: TGTGCCAGCAGCCCCCTACCGGGACAAATAACAGATACGCAGTATTTT.

The J gene is TRBJ2-7, the V gene TRBV9; possible D gene TRBD2, 6 bases. The germline V and J ends were trimmed by 2 bases and 5 bases, with 14 bases remaining between them. CDR1 is SGDLS and CDR2 is YYNGEE in the germline V gene. The CDR3 length is 14 residues. DNA of the CDR3: TGTGCCAGCAGCGTGCGGGGCCTAAAAGACGAGCAGTACTTC. The encoded protein is CASSVRGLKDEQYF. The whole variable domain, remainder taken from reference TRBV9 and TRBJ2-7, is DSGVTQTPKHLITATGQRVTLRCSPRSGDLSVYWYQQSLDQGLQFLIQYYNGEERAKGNILERFSAQQFPDLHSELNLSSLELGDSALYFCASSVRGLKDEQYFGPGTRLTVT.

The rearrangement uses TRBV29-1 and TRBJ2-1; possible D gene TRBD1, 5 bases. Germline V CDR1 and CDR2: SQVTM, ANQGSEA. There are 14 residues in the CDR3. Trimming removed 1 base at V and 2 bases at J, with 9 bases between. The CDR3 DNA is TGCAGCGTTGAAGCGGACACTGCCTACAATGAGCAGTTCTTC. Translating it yields CSVEADTAYNEQFF.

The V call is TRBV19, the J call TRBJ2-1; 14 positions agree with TRBD2. The CDR3 totals 15 residues. V dropped 8 bases and J dropped 7; count of bases not matched to a gene: 7. Looked up from germline, CDR1 is LNHDA and CDR2 is SQIVND (reference sequence). The DNA for the CDR3 is TGTGCCAGTCGAGGGACTAGCGGGAGATTTAATGAGCAGTTCTTC. Protein: CASRGTSGRFNEQFF. Full variable domain (rest looked up from reference TRBV19 and TRBJ2-1): DGGITQSPKYLFRKEGQNVTLSCEQNLNHDAMYWYRQDPGQGLRLIYYSQIVNDFQKGDIAEGYSVSREKKESFPLTVTSAQKNPTAFYLCASRGTSGRFNEQFFGPGTRLTVL.

The chain uses TRBV19 and TRBJ1-1; no clear D gene. The CDR3 spans 14 residues. Germline loops: CDR1 LNHDA, CDR2 SQIVND (reference sequence). V lost 5 bases, J lost 3 bases, and 13 bases lay in between. The CDR3, as DNA: TGTGCCAGTAGTCCCGCCCAGCGGGACACTGAAGCTTTCTTT. Encoded protein: CASSPAQRDTEAFF.

The CDR3 nucleotides read TGTGCCACCAGCGCCCGACAGGGGATCAATGAGCAGTTCTTC. Translation gives CATSARQGINEQFF. The rearrangement uses TRBV15 and TRBJ2-1, with TRBD1 identical over 8 bases. CDR1 is LNHNV, CDR2 YYDKDF, per germline (reference sequence). The CDR3 contains 14 residues. V lost 5 bases and J lost 6; bases outside the gene matches: 6.

CDR3 region: CASQVGDTQYF. The DNA of the CDR3 is TGTGCCAGTCAAGTCGGAGATACGCAGTATTTT. The rearrangement uses TRBV19 and TRBJ2-3; D is unclear. The germline gives CDR1 LNHDA, CDR2 SQIVND (reference sequence). The V gene lost 8 bases and the J gene lost 5 bases, with 8 bases spanning the gap. This CDR3 region has 11 residues.

The chain joins TRBV7-9 to TRBJ1-4; 9 bases fit TRBD1. CDR1 SEHNR and CDR2 FQNEAQ come from the germline V gene (reference sequence). The CDR3 covers 15 residues. J gave up 4 bases and V 4 bases, and 4 bases lay outside the gene matches. CDR3 sequence: CASSSGQGHNEKLFF. The CDR3 coding sequence is TGTGCCAGCAGCTCGGGACAGGGACATAATGAAAAACTGTTTTTT. Drawing the rest from reference TRBV7-9 and TRBJ1-4, the complete variable domain is DTGVSQNPRHKITKRGQNVTFRCDPISEHNRLYWYRQTLGQGPEFLTYFQNEAQLEKSRLLSDRFSAERPKGSFSTLEIQRTEQGDSAMYLCASSSGQGHNEKLFFGSGTQLSVL.